One and the same sample provided the 29 T cell receptor beta chains below, sequenced in a study of radiotherapy plus CTLA-4 blockade in lung cancer. Here immunoSEQ multiplex PCR was the method, and the copy in TCRdb shows in-frame clones only, minus some. The table shows tens of thousands of clones, with roughly 85% occurring only once. Sequenced material: peripheral blood, taken from a patient treated with radiotherapy plus ipilimumab. Receptor source: a human donor with non-small cell lung cancer who had a complete response to radiotherapy plus ipilimumab.

This clone has just a few counts. The chain carries TRBV6-6 and TRBJ2-3; 8 nucleotides agree with TRBD2. J was trimmed by 1 base and V by 7 bases; bases with no gene match: 7. CDR1 and CDR2 from the germline V gene are MNHNY and SVGAGI (reference sequence). The length of the CDR3 is 15 residues. In DNA, the CDR3 is TGTGCCAGCACCCATACTAGCGGAGGCACAGATACGCAGTATTTT. Translated, it gives CASTHTSGGTDTQYF.

This rearrangement joins TRBV25-1 to TRBJ1-2; 9 bases are shared with TRBD1. CDR1 and CDR2 from the germline V gene are MGHDK and SYGVNS. The ends lost 5 bases at V and 0 bases at J; junction bases unmatched: 13. The CDR3 spans 18 residues. The CDR3 spells CASSFFRTGGLPNYGYTF. The DNA for the CDR3 is TGTGCCAGCAGTTTTTTTAGAACAGGGGGCCTCCCTAACTATGGCTACACCTTC.

The gene calls are TRBV6-5 and TRBJ1-1; a weak D match, TRBD1 (5 bases). This CDR3 has 16 amino acids. Germline V gene data show CDR1 as MNHEY and CDR2 as SVGAGI. Trimming left V 0 bases short and J 1 base short, with 12 bases between. The CDR3 protein is CASSYSQGGPNTEAFF. In DNA, the CDR3 is TGTGCCAGCAGTTACTCGCAGGGAGGGCCGAACACTGAAGCTTTCTTT.

V gene TRBV5-1 combines with J gene TRBJ1-1; TRBD1 matches at 9 bases. This CDR3 has 13 residues. J was trimmed by 6 bases and V by 2 bases; bases with no gene match: 2. Germline-derived CDR1 and CDR2 are SGHRS and YFSETQ. The CDR3 coding sequence is TGCGCCAGCAGCTTCCGGGACAGGGCTGAAGCTTTCTTT. Protein: CASSFRDRAEAFF.

The V gene is TRBV30, the J gene TRBJ1-1; unclear D gene. CDR3 size: 11 residues. Per the germline V gene, CDR1 is GTSNPN and CDR2 is SVGIG (reference sequence). Between the trimmed V and J ends, which lost 0 bases and 7 bases, there was a span of 6 bases. CDR3 protein: CAWSVAREAFF. In DNA form, the CDR3 reads TGTGCCTGGAGTGTGGCTCGTGAAGCTTTCTTT.

The V and J genes are TRBV19 and TRBJ1-5; 8 nucleotides line up with TRBD1. The CDR3 covers 14 residues. V lost 7 bases to trimming and J lost 3 bases; unmatched junction nucleotides: 5. From germline, CDR1 is LNHDA and CDR2 SQIVND (reference sequence). CDR3 loop: CASTDRVANQPQHF. The DNA for the CDR3 is TGTGCCAGTACGGACAGGGTCGCCAATCAGCCCCAGCATTTT.

This chain links TRBV30 with TRBJ2-1; perhaps TRBD2 as D (5 bases). The CDR3 is 12 amino acids. Germline CDR1 reads GTSNPN; CDR2 reads SVGIG (reference sequence). V lost 0 bases, J lost 8 bases, and 8 bases lay in between. Written as DNA, the CDR3 is TGTGCCTGGAGTGTACTAGTGGATGAGCAGTTCTTC. Amino acids: CAWSVLVDEQFF.

The rearrangement uses TRBV6-1 and TRBJ2-5; the D gene could be TRBD1 or TRBD2 (5 bases each). Judging by the DNA end, TRBJ2-7 fits better; the J call may be wrong. The CDR3 covers 18 residues. Germline CDR1 and CDR2: MNHNS and SASEGT. The CDR3 region has the DNA TGTGCCAGCAGTGAAGTTCCCCGGGACGGAAAGGCCTCCTACGAGCAGTACTTC. It yields the protein CASSEVPRDGKASYEQYF.

V is TRBV5-4 and J is TRBJ1-2, with D possibly TRBD1 on 5 matching bases. Germline V CDR1 and CDR2: SGHNT, YYREEE (reference sequence). Deletions cut 6 bases from V and 5 bases from J, with 23 bases between. This CDR3 has 16 residues. CDR3 sequence: CASNPSEGRGGYGYTF. CDR3 bases: TGTGCCAGCAATCCTAGCGAGGGCCGGGGGGGTTATGGCTACACCTTC.

The rearrangement joins TRBV4-3 to TRBJ2-1; D is undetermined. V lost 0 bases and J 0 bases, leaving 9 bases between the germline ends. The CDR3 runs 16 residues. Germline CDR1 is LGHNA and CDR2 is YSLEER. This CDR3 reads CASSQDFGISYNEQFF. The CDR3 DNA is TGCGCCAGCAGCCAAGACTTCGGAATCTCCTACAATGAGCAGTTCTTC.

The rearrangement joins TRBV5-5 to TRBJ2-2; 9 bases fit TRBD2. The germline V gene encodes CDR1 SGHKS and CDR2 YYEKEE (reference sequence). The ends lost 4 bases at V and 2 bases at J; junction bases unmatched: 9. This CDR3 spans 17 amino acids. CDR3 protein: CASSHSAGTSNTGELFF. CDR3 bases: TGTGCCAGCAGCCACTCTGCCGGGACTAGCAACACCGGGGAGCTGTTTTTT. Combining the CDR3 with reference TRBV5-5 and TRBJ2-2 gives the whole variable domain DAGVTQSPTHLIKTRGQQVTLRCSPISGHKSVSWYQQVLGQGPQFIFQYYEKEERGRGNFPDRFSARQFPNYSSELNVNALLLGDSALYLCASSHSAGTSNTGELFFGEGSRLTVL.

The J gene is TRBJ2-2, the V gene TRBV10-3, with TRBD1 matching 9 bases. V shed 6 bases and J 4 bases; nucleotides not matched to a gene: 6. The CDR3 contains 15 residues. The germline V gene has CDR1 ENHRY and CDR2 SYGVKD. CDR3 DNA: TGTGCCATCAGAACGACAGGGGGTAGCACCGGGGAGCTGTTTTTT. Amino acids: CAIRTTGGSTGELFF.

This chain links TRBV7-6 with TRBJ2-5; D might be TRBD1 or TRBD2, each matching 5 bases. This CDR3 has 13 amino acids. The V gene's germline CDR1 is SGHVS and CDR2 FNYEAQ. Trimming took off 3 bases at V and 4 bases at J, with 9 bases between the two ends. CDR3: CASSFEGRETQYF. The CDR3 coding sequence is TGTGCCAGCAGCTTCGAGGGGCGAGAGACCCAGTACTTC.

The chain links TRBV6-5 to TRBJ2-7; the D call may be TRBD1 or TRBD2 (5 bases each). CDR1 is MNHEY, CDR2 SVGAGI, per germline. This CDR3 contains 15 residues. V was pared by 0 bases and J by 5 bases, with 14 bases between. Written as DNA, the CDR3 is TGTGCCAGCAGTTACTCAGCCGGGGCCCTGGACGAGCAGTACTTC. Protein: CASSYSAGALDEQYF.

This chain uses TRBV19 with TRBJ1-2; D possibly corresponds to TRBD1 (5 bases). CDR1 LNHDA and CDR2 SQIVND come from the germline V gene (reference sequence). V was cut by 4 bases and J by 0 bases, with 12 bases left in between. This CDR3 has 15 amino acids. The CDR3 loop reads CASSTKDNTNYGYTF. Here the CDR3 DNA reads TGTGCCAGTAGTACCAAGGACAATACTAACTATGGCTACACCTTC.

The rearrangement links TRBV6-5 to TRBJ1-1, with 7 bases lining up with TRBD1. Germline lookup yields CDR1 MNHEY and CDR2 SVGAGI. The CDR3 is made up of 16 amino acids. Trimming took 4 bases from V and 3 from J; bases not matched to a gene: 11. CDR3 protein: CASSWRDSPRHTEAFF. The DNA for the CDR3 is TGTGCCAGCAGTTGGCGGGACAGCCCTCGGCACACTGAAGCTTTCTTT.

This rearrangement joins TRBV2 to TRBJ1-5, with no clear D. The length of the CDR3 is 14 residues. V was trimmed by 4 bases and J by 2 bases, leaving 9 bases between them. Germline V CDR1 and CDR2: SNHLY, FYNNEI. The CDR3 nucleotides read TGTGCCAGCAGTGGCGGTATGGGCAATCAGCCCCAGCATTTT. Translated, it gives CASSGGMGNQPQHF.

Only one count was recorded for this clone. This rearrangement joins TRBV5-1 to TRBJ2-3; D perhaps matches TRBD2 (5 bases). The CDR3 length is 16 residues. Trimming shortened V by 0 bases and J by 1 base, and 12 bases separated the two germline ends. Germline V gives CDR1 SGHRS, CDR2 YFSETQ. The chain's CDR3 is CASSLAAVGGTDTQYF. The CDR3 DNA reads TGCGCCAGCAGCTTGGCGGCCGTGGGAGGCACAGATACGCAGTATTTT.

The CDR3 spells CASSLTESRNQPQHF. The CDR3 nucleotides are TGTGCCAGCAGTCTTACTGAGTCGCGCAATCAGCCCCAGCATTTT. The chain employs TRBV7-8 and TRBJ1-5; no firm D call. V lost 6 bases and J lost 2, with 14 bases in between. The CDR3 runs 15 residues. CDR1 is SGHVS, CDR2 FQNEAQ, per germline.

Comments on this clone: Given a far larger clone just one base away, this is likely a sequencing read error. Additional DNA sequences in this sample encode the identical CDR3. This chain connects TRBV9 to TRBJ1-2; D might be TRBD1 (5 bases). CDR1 and CDR2 from the germline V gene are SGDLS and YYNGEE. The CDR3 contains 12 residues. The CDR3 is CASSDQGYGYTF. The CDR3 region has the DNA TGCGCCAGCAGCGATCAGGGCTATGGCTACACCTTC.

The chain couples TRBV19 to TRBJ1-1; D gene uncertain. This CDR3 has 17 amino acids. V lost 5 bases and J 5 bases, leaving 24 bases between the germline ends. Germline loops: CDR1 LNHDA, CDR2 SQIVND (reference sequence). As DNA, the CDR3 is TGTGCCAGTAGTCTCAGACACACGGCTTCGGTAGGGACTGAAGCTTTCTTT. This translates into CASSLRHTASVGTEAFF.

The table lists this clone with a few counts. The chain recombines TRBV11-3 with TRBJ1-2; TRBD1 might be the D (6 bases). Germline V gene lookup returns CDR1 SGHNT and CDR2 YENEEA. This CDR3 has 16 amino acids. Trimming shortened V by 4 bases and J by 1 base, and 16 bases separated the two germline ends. In DNA form, the CDR3 reads TGTGCCAGCAGCTACGGGGGCGGGGGCATTAACTATGGCTACACCTTC. Translation gives CASSYGGGGINYGYTF.

This clone was seen a few times. The chain joins TRBV10-3 to TRBJ2-7, with D possibly matching TRBD2 (7 bases). V was pared by 10 bases and J by 0 bases, with 16 bases between. CDR1 and CDR2 (germline): ENHRY, SYGVKD. CDR3 length: 14 residues. The DNA for the CDR3 is TGTGCCACCGGACAGTCGGGGGGCTCCTACGAGCAGTACTTC. Protein product: CATGQSGGSYEQYF.

The rearrangement links TRBV7-9 to TRBJ2-7; the D is unclear. V lost 0 bases to trimming and J lost 6 bases, with 18 bases between them. Germline assignment: CDR1 SEHNR and CDR2 FQNEAQ (reference sequence). The CDR3 is 16 residues long. The CDR3 spells CASSLALLVVRLEQYV. The CDR3 DNA follows: TGTGCCAGCAGCTTAGCGTTGTTGGTAGTCCGTCTCGAGCAGTACGTC.

The chain has TRBV12-2 and TRBJ2-1; the table's TRBD2 call for D was not verified on the DNA. TRBV12-2 is designated a pseudogene. This CDR3 spans 19 amino acids. CDR3 in DNA: TGTGCAAGTCGCCTGGGACTAGCGGGGGGAAGAAGCTCCTACAATGAGCAGTTCTTC. The encoded protein is CASRLGLAGGRSSYNEQFF.

The rearrangement uses TRBV19 and TRBJ2-5, with TRBD1 matching 10 bases. The germline V gene has CDR1 LNHDA and CDR2 SQIVND (reference sequence). The V gene end was trimmed by 3 bases and the J gene end by 4 bases; junction bases not matched to a gene: 8. There are 16 residues in the CDR3. CDR3 residues: CASSMSPGQGGETQYF. CDR3 DNA sequence: TGTGCCAGTAGTATGTCACCCGGACAGGGGGGAGAGACCCAGTACTTC.

The chain uses TRBV18 and TRBJ2-3, with D possibly being TRBD2 (6 bases). The germline V gene encodes CDR1 KGHSH and CDR2 LQKENI. The CDR3 runs 14 residues. Trimming took 4 bases from V and 5 from J, leaving 13 bases between them. The CDR3 loop reads CASSLGGVEDTQYF. The CDR3 DNA reads TGTGCCAGCTCACTCGGCGGGGTGGAAGATACGCAGTATTTT.

The gene calls are TRBV11-2 and TRBJ1-5, with D possibly being TRBD1 (5 bases). The germline gives CDR1 SGHAT, CDR2 FQNNGV. V shed 5 bases and J shed 1 base, with 12 bases lying between them. The CDR3 is 15 residues long. DNA of the CDR3: TGTGCCAGCAGCCGTTCTGGGGGGAGCAATCAGCCCCAGCATTTT. It yields the protein CASSRSGGSNQPQHF.

The sample holds one count of this clone. The J gene is TRBJ2-3, the V gene TRBV18; unclear D gene. V lost 2 bases, J lost 2 bases, and 2 bases lay in between. The CDR3 runs 12 residues. Per germline, CDR1 KGHSH and CDR2 LQKENI. CDR3 nucleotides: TGTGCCAGCTCACCATTCACAGATACGCAGTATTTT. It is translated as CASSPFTDTQYF.